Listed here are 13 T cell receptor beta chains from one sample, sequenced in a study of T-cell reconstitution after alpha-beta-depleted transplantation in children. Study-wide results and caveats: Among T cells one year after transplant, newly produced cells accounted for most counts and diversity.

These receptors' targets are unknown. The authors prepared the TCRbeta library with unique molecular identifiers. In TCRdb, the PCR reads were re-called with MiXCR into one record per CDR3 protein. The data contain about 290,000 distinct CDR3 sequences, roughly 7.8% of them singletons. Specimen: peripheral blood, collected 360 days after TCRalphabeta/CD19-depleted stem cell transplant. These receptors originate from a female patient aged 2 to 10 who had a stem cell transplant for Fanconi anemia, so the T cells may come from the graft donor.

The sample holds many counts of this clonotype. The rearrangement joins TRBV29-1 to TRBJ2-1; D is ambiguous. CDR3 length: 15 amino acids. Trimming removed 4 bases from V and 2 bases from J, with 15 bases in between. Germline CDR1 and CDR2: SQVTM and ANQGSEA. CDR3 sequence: CSVVGSSGAYNEQFF. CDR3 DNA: TGCAGCGTTGTGGGGTCCAGTGGAGCCTACAATGAGCAGTTCTTC.

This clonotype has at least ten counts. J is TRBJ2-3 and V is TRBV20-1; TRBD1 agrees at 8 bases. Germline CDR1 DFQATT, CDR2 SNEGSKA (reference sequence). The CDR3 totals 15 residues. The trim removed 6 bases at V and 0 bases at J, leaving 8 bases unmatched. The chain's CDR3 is CSAESRDRSTDTQYF. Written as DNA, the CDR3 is TGCAGTGCCGAGAGCCGGGACAGGAGCACAGATACGCAGTATTTT.

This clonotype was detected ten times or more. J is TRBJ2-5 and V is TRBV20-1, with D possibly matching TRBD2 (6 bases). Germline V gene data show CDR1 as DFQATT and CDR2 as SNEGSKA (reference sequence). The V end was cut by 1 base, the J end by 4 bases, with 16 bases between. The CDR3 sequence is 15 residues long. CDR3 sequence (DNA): TGCAGTGCTAGAGCTCGTAACCTAGCGATAGAGACCCAGTACTTC. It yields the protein CSARARNLAIETQYF.

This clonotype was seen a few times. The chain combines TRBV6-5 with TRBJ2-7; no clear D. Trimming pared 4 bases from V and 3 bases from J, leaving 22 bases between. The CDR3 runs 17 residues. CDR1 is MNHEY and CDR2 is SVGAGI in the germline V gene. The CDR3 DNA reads TGTGCCAGCAGTTCTACCCCCCTAGTAGGCGCTTACTACGAGCAGTACTTC. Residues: CASSSTPLVGAYYEQYF.

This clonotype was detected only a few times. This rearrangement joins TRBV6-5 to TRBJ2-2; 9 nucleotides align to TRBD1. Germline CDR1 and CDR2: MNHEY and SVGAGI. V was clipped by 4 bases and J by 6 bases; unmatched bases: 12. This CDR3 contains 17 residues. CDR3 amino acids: CASSLRLGQGTAGELFF. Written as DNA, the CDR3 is TGTGCCAGCAGTTTACGGCTGGGACAGGGTACAGCCGGGGAGCTGTTTTTT.

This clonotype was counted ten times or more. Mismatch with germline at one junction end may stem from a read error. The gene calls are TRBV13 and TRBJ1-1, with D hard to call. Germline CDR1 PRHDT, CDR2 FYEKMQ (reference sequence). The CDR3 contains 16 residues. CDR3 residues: CASSLGFQGRNTEVFF. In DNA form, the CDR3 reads TGTGCCAGCAGCTTAGGCTTTCAAGGGCGGAACACTGAAGTTTTCTTT. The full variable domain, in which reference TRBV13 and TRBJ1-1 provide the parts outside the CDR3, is AAGVIQSPRHLIKEKRETATLKCYPIPRHDTVYWYQQGPGQDPQFLISFYEKMQSDKGSIPDRFSAQQFSDYHSELNMSSLELGDSALYFCASSLGFQGRNTEVFFGQGTRLTVV.

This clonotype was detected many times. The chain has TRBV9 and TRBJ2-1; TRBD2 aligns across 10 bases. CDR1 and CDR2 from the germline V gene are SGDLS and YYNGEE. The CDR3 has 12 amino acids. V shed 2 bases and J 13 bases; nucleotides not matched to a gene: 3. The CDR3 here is CASSVLAGDQFF. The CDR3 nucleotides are TGTGCCAGCAGCGTGCTAGCGGGGGATCAGTTCTTC.

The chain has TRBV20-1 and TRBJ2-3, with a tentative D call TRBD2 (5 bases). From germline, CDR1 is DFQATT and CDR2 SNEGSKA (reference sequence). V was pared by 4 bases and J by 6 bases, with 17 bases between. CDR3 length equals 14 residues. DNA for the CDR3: TGCAGTGCTATTCCGGGTCCAAGGGAGGATACGCAGTATTTT. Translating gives CSAIPGPREDTQYF.

CDR3 protein: CASSGGLEDYNEQFF. The CDR3 DNA reads TGTGCCAGCAGTGGGGGACTAGAGGACTACAATGAGCAGTTCTTC. V and J are TRBV25-1 and TRBJ2-1, with TRBD2 matching 8 bases. V shed 4 bases and J 3 bases; nucleotides not matched to a gene: 5. Germline V CDR1 and CDR2: MGHDK, SYGVNS. This CDR3 contains 15 residues.

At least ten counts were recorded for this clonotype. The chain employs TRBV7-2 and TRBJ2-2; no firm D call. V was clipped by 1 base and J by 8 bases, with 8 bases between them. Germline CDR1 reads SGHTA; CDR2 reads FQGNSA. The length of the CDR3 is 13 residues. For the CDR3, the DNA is TGTGCCAGCAGCTTAGAAATGCCAGGGGAGCTGTTTTTT. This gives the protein CASSLEMPGELFF.

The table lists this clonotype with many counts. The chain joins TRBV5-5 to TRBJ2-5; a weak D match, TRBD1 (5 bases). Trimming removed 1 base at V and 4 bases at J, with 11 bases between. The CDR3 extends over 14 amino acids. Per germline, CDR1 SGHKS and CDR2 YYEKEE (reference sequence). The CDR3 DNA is TGTGCCAGCAGCTTGCTCAGGGCAGGAGAGACCCAGTACTTC. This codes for CASSLLRAGETQYF.

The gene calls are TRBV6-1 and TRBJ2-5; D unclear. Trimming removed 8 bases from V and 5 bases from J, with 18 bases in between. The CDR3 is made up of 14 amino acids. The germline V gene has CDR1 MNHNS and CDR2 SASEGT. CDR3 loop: CASGGISDGETQYF. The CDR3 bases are TGTGCCAGCGGTGGAATTTCAGATGGGGAGACCCAGTACTTC.

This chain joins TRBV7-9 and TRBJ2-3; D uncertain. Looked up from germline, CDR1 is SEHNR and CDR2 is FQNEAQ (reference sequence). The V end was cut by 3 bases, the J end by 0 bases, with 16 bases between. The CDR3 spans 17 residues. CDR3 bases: TGTGCCAGCAGCTTTATTCATCCCTACCATAGCACAGATACGCAGTATTTT. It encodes CASSFIHPYHSTDTQYF.